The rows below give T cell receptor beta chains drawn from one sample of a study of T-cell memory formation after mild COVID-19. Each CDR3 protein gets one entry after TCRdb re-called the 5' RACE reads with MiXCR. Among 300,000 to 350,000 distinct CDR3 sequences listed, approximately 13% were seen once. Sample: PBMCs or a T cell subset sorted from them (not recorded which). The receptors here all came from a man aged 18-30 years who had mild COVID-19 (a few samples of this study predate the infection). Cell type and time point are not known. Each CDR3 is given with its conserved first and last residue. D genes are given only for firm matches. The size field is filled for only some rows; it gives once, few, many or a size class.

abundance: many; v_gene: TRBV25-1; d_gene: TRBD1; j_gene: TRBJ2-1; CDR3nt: TGTGCCAGCAGTACAGGGGTCCTCCATAATGAGCAGTTCTTC; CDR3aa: CASSTGVLHNEQFF
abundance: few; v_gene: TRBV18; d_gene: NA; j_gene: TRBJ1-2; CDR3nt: TGTGCCAGCTCACCTCGGACGGACCCCTATGGCTACACCTTC; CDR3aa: CASSPRTDPYGYTF
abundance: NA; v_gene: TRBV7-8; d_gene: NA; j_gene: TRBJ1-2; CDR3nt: TGTGCCAGCAGCTTCAGTACGGGCTATGGCTACACCTTC; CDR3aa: CASSFSTGYGYTF
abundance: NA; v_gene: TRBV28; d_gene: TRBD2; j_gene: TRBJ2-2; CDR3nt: TGTGCCAGCAGTTTTTTCGGCGGGGGTGACACCGGGGAGCTGTTTTTT; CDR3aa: CASSFFGGGDTGELFF
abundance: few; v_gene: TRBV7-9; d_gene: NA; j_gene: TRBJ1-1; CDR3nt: TGTGCCAGCAGCTCACGGGAAGGGAGCACTGAAGCTTTCTTT; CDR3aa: CASSSREGSTEAFF
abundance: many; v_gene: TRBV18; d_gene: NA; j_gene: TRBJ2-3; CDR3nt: TGTGCCAGCGCCCCCAGTCATGGCACAGATACGCAGTATTTT; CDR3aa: CASAPSHGTDTQYF
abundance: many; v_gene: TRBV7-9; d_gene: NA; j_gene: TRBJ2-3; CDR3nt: TGTGCCAGCAGCTTAGTTGCAGACACAGATACGCAGTATTTT; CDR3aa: CASSLVADTDTQYF
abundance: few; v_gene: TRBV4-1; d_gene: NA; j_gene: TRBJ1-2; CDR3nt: TGCGCCAGCAGCCAAATGGGGGGGTTCTATGGCTACACCTTC; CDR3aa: CASSQMGGFYGYTF
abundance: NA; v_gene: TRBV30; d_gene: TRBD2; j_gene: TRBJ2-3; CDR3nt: TGTGCCTGGAGTGGACTAGCCCGGAGGCCAGATACGCAGTATTTT; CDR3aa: CAWSGLARRPDTQYF
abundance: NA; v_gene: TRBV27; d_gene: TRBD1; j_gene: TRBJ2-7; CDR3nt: TGTGCCAGCAGGCCGGGACAGGGGGCTTACGAGCAGTACTTC; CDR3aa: CASRPGQGAYEQYF
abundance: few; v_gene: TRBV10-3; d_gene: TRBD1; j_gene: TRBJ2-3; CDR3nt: TGTGCCATCAGTGCCGGACAGGGAAGAAGAGATACGCAGTATTTT; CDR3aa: CAISAGQGRRDTQYF
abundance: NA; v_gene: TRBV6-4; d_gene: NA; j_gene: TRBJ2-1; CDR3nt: TGTGCCAGCAGCCCAATCTTGGGGCCTTACAATGAGCAGTTCTTC; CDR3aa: CASSPILGPYNEQFF
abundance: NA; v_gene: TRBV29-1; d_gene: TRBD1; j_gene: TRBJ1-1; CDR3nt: TGCAGCGTACGACAGGGGAAGTCTGAAGCTTTCTTT; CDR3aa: CSVRQGKSEAFF
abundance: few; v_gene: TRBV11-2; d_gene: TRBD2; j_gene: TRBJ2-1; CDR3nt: TGTGCCAGCAGCCTCCGACTAGCGGGGGGGCCCAATGAGCAGTTCTTC; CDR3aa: CASSLRLAGGPNEQFF
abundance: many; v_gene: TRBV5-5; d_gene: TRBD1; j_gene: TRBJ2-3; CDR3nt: TGTGCCAGCAGCTCAACAGGGGGCCAAGATACGCAGTATTTT; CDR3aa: CASSSTGGQDTQYF
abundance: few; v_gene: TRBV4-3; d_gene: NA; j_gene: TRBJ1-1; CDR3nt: TGCGCCAGCAGCCAAGATGGGGGGGTTTTCACTGAAGCTTTCTTT; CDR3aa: CASSQDGGVFTEAFF
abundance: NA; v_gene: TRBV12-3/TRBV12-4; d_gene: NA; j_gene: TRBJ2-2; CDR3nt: TGTGCCAGCAGTTTAGCCAGGGGACACGGGGAGCTGTTTTTT; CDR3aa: CASSLARGHGELFF
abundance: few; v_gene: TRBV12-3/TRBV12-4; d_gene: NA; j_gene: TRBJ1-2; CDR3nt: TGTGCCAGCAGCCCCCGGGACACGTGGGTCTATGGCTACACCTTC; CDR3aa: CASSPRDTWVYGYTF
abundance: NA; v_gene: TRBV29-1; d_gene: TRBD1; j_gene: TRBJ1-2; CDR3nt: TGCAGCGTTGAAGGGACAGGATTTGGGGGCTACACCTTC; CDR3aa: CSVEGTGFGGYTF
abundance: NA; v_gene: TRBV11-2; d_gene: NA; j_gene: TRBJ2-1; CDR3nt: TGTGCCAGCAGCTCGCGACAGACCCGGGGTAGCTCCTACAATGAGCAGTTCTTC; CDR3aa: CASSSRQTRGSSYNEQFF
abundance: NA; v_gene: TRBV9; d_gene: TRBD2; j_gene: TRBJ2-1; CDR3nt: TGTGCCAGCAGCGAGTTACTAGCGGGGGGGCTGGAGGAGCAGTTCTTC; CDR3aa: CASSELLAGGLEEQFF
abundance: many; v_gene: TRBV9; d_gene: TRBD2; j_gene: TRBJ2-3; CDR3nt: TGTGCCAGCAGCGCAGCGGGATCTACAGATACGCAGTATTTT; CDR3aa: CASSAAGSTDTQYF
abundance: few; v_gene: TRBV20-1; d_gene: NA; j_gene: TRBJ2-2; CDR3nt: TGCAGTGCGAAGGCCGCGCGGGGGCCCACCGGGGAGCTGTTTTTT; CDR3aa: CSAKAARGPTGELFF
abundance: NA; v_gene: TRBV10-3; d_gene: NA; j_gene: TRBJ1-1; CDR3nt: TGTGCCATCAGGACCCTCGGGGGGAACACTGAAGCTTTCTTT; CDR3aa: CAIRTLGGNTEAFF
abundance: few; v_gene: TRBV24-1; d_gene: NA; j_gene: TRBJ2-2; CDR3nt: TGTGCCACCAGGGACAGTCGCACCGGGGAGCTGTTTTTT; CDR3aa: CATRDSRTGELFF
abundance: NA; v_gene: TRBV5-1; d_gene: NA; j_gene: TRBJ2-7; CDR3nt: TGCGCCAGCAGCGGGAACGACAGGACCTACGAGCAGTACTTC; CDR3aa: CASSGNDRTYEQYF
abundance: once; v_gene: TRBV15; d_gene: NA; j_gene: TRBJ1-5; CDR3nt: TGTGCCACCGACCCTGGGGTTAGGAATCAGCCCCAGCATTTT; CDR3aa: CATDPGVRNQPQHF
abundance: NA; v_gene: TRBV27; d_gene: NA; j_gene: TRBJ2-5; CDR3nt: TGTGCCAGCAGTTTTAGGGCAGGGCTAATTTCAGAGACCCAGTACTTC; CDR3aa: CASSFRAGLISETQYF